This T cell receptor beta chain was recorded in a study of blood T cell repertoires in COVID-19. Study information: Acute and convalescent COVID-19 specimens originated in the United States, Italy and Spain. From T cells, B-cell-depleted T cells, or PBMCs came the material, which was cDNA or gDNA.

V lost 0 bases, J lost 1 base, and 8 bases stayed unmatched. This CDR3 is built from 18 residues. Germline CDR1 SGHRS, CDR2 YFSETQ. Authors' data handling: It was from reference gene primer amplification that nucleated cell counts were estimated. Measured with immunoSEQ multiplex PCR; TCRdb has only the in-frame clones, and not every one. V, J and clone size are taken as reported in that table, and D and trimming were inferred from the DNA itself. The table has about 280,000 clones, around nine tenths seen once. Sample: peripheral blood. The clonotype was recovered from a man aged 50-59 years with acute or convalescent COVID-19. The chain is built from TRBV5-1 and TRBJ2-5, with 11 positions matching TRBD2. The CDR3 sequence: CASSLGASGGTSQETQYF. The DNA for the CDR3 is TGCGCCAGCAGCTTGGGCGCTAGCGGGGGGACTTCCCAAGAGACCCAGTACTTC.